This is a list of T cell receptor beta chains from one sample in a study of cytotoxic CD8 clonotypes in ibrutinib-treated CLL. The method was immunoSEQ multiplex PCR; TCRdb's version includes in-frame clones alone and lacks a portion of them. The data hold roughly 180,000 clones, with 70% to 85% observed a single time. Specimen: PBMCs, collected after 24 months of ibrutinib treatment. All receptors derive from a human donor with chronic lymphocytic leukemia. Each CDR3 is given with its conserved first and last residue. Fields, in order: D gene, V gene, J gene, clone size, CDR3 protein, CDR3 DNA. A D gene is named only where the DNA matches it firmly. Some rows mark clone size as missing; the rest say once, few, many or name a class of expanded clone.

>.|TRBV19|TRBJ2-1|.
CASSMTRGNEQFF
TGTGCCAGTAGTATGACCAGGGGCAATGAGCAGTTCTTC
>.|TRBV9|TRBJ2-1|.
CASSVAPEGEQFF
TGTGCCAGCAGCGTAGCCCCGGAAGGGGAGCAGTTCTTC
>.|TRBV2|TRBJ1-1|once
CASSEEGGETEAFF
TGTGCCAGCAGTGAAGAAGGGGGGGAGACTGAAGCTTTCTTT
>TRBD1|TRBV9|TRBJ1-1|.
CASSVVGQGTEAFF
TGTGCCAGCAGCGTAGTGGGACAGGGGACTGAAGCTTTCTTT
>.|TRBV7-9|TRBJ1-4|.
CASSLWTKINEKLFF
TGTGCCAGCAGCTTATGGACAAAGATTAATGAAAAACTGTTTTTT
>.|TRBV4-1|TRBJ2-2|.
CASSQGQEGAGELFF
TGCGCCAGCAGCCAAGGCCAGGAAGGGGCCGGGGAGCTGTTTTTT
>TRBD2|TRBV7-3|TRBJ2-3|.
CASSLRPSGSDTQYF
TGTGCCAGCAGCTTACGGCCTAGCGGTTCAGATACGCAGTATTTT
>TRBD1|TRBV4-1|TRBJ1-1|few
CASSRGIGGQGVFF
TGCGCCAGCAGCCGCGGGATTGGCGGACAGGGAGTTTTTTTT
>.|TRBV9|TRBJ1-5|.
CASSVQGAPGQPQHF
TGTGCCAGCAGCGTCCAGGGAGCTCCAGGACAGCCCCAGCATTTT
>.|TRBV7-2|TRBJ2-3|.
CASSLGGPSTDTQYF
TGTGCCAGCAGCTTAGGCGGGCCTAGCACAGATACGCAGTATTTT
>.|TRBV18|TRBJ1-5|.
CASSPDSYSNQPQHF
TGTGCCAGCTCACCGGACAGTTATAGCAATCAGCCCCAGCATTTT
>.|TRBV6-6|TRBJ1-1|.
CASSSKQGGHTEAFF
TGTGCCAGCAGTTCCAAACAGGGCGGACACACTGAAGCTTTCTTT
>TRBD2|TRBV28|TRBJ2-2|.
CASSLLSSGSAGELFF
TGTGCCAGCAGTTTATTGAGTAGCGGGAGTGCCGGGGAGCTGTTTTTT
>.|TRBV6-5|TRBJ1-5|.
CASSQTWNQPQHF
TGTGCCAGCAGCCAGACATGGAATCAGCCCCAGCATTTT